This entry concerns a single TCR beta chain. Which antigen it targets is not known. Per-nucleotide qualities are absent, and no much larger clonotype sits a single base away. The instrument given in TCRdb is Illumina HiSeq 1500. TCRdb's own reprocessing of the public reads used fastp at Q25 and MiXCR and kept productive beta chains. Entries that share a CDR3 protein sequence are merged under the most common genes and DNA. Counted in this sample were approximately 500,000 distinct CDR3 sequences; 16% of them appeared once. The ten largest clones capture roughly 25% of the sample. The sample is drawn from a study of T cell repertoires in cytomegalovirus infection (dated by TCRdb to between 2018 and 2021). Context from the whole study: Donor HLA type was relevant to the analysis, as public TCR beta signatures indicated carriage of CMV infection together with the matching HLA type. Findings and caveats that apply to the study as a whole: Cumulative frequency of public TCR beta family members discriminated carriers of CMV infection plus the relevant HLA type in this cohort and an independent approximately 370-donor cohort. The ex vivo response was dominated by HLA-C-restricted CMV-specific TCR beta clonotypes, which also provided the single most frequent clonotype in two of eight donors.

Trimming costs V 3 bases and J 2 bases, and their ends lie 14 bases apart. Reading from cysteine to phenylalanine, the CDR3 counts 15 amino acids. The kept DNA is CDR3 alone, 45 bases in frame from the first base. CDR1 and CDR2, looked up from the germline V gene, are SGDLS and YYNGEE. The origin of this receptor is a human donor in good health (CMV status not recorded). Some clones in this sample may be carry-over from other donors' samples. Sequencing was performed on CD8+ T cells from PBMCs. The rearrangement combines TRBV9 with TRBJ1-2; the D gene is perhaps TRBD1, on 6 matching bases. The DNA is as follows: TGTGCCAGCAGCGCCCATCGACAGGACAACTATGGCTACACCTTC. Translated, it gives CASSAHRQDNYGYTF.